This TCR beta chain emerged from a study of identical twins. A single record per CDR3 protein comes from TCRdb applying MiXCR to the 5' RACE reads. The sample holds hundreds of thousands of distinct CDR3 sequences, roughly 18% seen once. In germline, CDR1 is SEHNR, CDR2 FQNEAQ (reference sequence). V was cut by 5 bases and J by 7 bases, with 15 bases left in between. CDR3 length equals 15 residues. A further study also used this sample, focusing on T cells expressing NK-cell markers.

Sequencing used PBMCs. This TCR was sampled from a woman aged 18-29 years in good health. J is TRBJ1-6 and V is TRBV7-9; D is perhaps TRBD1 (5 bases). CDR3 coding DNA: TGTGCCAGCAGCGTCTCCGGGACCCCCAATTCACCCCTCCACTTT. It translates to CASSVSGTPNSPLHF.